This passage covers 22 T cell receptor beta chains from one sample sequenced in a study of shared clonotypes between healthy human individuals. Assay: immunoSEQ multiplex PCR; the TCRdb copy retains only in-frame clones and omits some. The data hold 2 million to 2.5 million clones, with roughly 95% observed a single time. Sequenced: naive CD4+ T cells sorted from blood. Subset specified: CD45RA+ positively selected. The receptors were gathered from a man aged 18 to 29 in good health.

The chain uses TRBV6-5 and TRBJ2-7, with 9 positions matching TRBD2. Looked up from germline, CDR1 is MNHEY and CDR2 is SVGAGI. This CDR3 spans 14 amino acids. The V gene end was trimmed by 2 bases and the J gene end by 3 bases; junction bases not matched to a gene: 2. CDR3 sequence: CASSYVREGYEQYF. In DNA form, the CDR3 reads TGTGCCAGCAGTTACGTGCGGGAGGGCTACGAGCAGTACTTC.

This clone was seen just once. The rearrangement links TRBV5-4 to TRBJ2-7; TRBD1 agrees at 11 bases. This CDR3 spans 14 amino acids. The germline gives CDR1 SGHNT, CDR2 YYREEE (reference sequence). The junction had 2 bases not matched to a gene; V was cut back by 3 bases and J by 3 bases. The DNA for the CDR3 is TGTGCCAGCAGCTCCGGGACAGGGGGCTACGAGCAGTACTTC. Translation: CASSSGTGGYEQYF.

This clone was recorded once. The chain joins TRBV30 to TRBJ1-1; D might be TRBD1 (5 bases). CDR3 length: 13 amino acids. The germline V gene encodes CDR1 GTSNPN and CDR2 SVGIG (reference sequence). The V end was cut by 1 base, the J end by 4 bases, with 10 bases between. The CDR3 DNA is TGTGCCTGGAGTGGGGGGTTCGGCACTGAAGCTTTCTTT. As protein: CAWSGGFGTEAFF.

This clone came up once. The chain employs TRBV7-9 and TRBJ1-2; 9 nucleotides align to TRBD1. The CDR3 has 16 amino acids. The V gene's germline CDR1 is SEHNR and CDR2 FQNEAQ (reference sequence). Germline trimming cut 5 bases from V and 2 bases from J; bases unmatched to any gene: 9. Here the CDR3 DNA reads TGTGCCAGCAGCCTCGGCCCTGGACAGGGGAACTATGGCTACACCTTC. It specifies CASSLGPGQGNYGYTF.

This chain uses TRBV30 with TRBJ1-2; tentative D call: TRBD1 (6 bases). This CDR3 spans 13 amino acids. Germline V gene sequence: CDR1 GTSNPN, CDR2 SVGIG (reference sequence). Trimming left V 2 bases short and J 7 bases short, with 14 bases between. The chain's CDR3 is CAWSPTTGTGYTF. The CDR3 nucleotides read TGTGCCTGGAGTCCTACAACAGGGACTGGCTACACCTTC.

Details on this clone: At the DNA level, this CDR3 is encoded by other sequences in the same sample as well. This sequence joins TRBV9 and TRBJ1-2; the match to TRBD1 covers 9 bases. This CDR3 is 14 amino acids long. V dropped 0 bases and J dropped 5; count of bases not matched to a gene: 2. CDR1 and CDR2 (germline): SGDLS, YYNGEE. The CDR3 region has the DNA TGTGCCAGCAGCGTAGAACAGGGGGCATATGGCTACACCTTC. Translated, it gives CASSVEQGAYGYTF.

The CDR3 region is CASSPASGRSDTQYF. As DNA, the CDR3 is TGTGCCAGCTCACCGGCTAGCGGGAGGTCAGATACGCAGTATTTT. The chain joins TRBV18 to TRBJ2-3; 11 nucleotides match TRBD2. There are 15 residues in the CDR3. Per the germline V gene, CDR1 is KGHSH and CDR2 is LQKENI. V shed 3 bases and J 4 bases; nucleotides not matched to a gene: 3.

The V and J genes are TRBV6-5 and TRBJ2-5; maybe TRBD2 (6 bases). Germline values: CDR1 MNHEY, CDR2 SVGAGI. V was pared by 10 bases and J by 1 base, with 13 bases between. CDR3 length: 13 residues. CDR3 protein: CATGRGFQETQYF. Here the CDR3 DNA reads TGTGCCACCGGGCGGGGTTTCCAAGAGACCCAGTACTTC.

This rearrangement joins TRBV6-5 to TRBJ1-3; no clear D. The length of the CDR3 is 14 residues. In germline, CDR1 is MNHEY, CDR2 SVGAGI. Trimming removed 2 bases from V and 8 bases from J, with 13 bases in between. CDR3 residues: CASSYRGFGYTIYF. The CDR3 DNA sequence: TGTGCCAGCAGTTACCGGGGATTCGGATACACCATATATTTT.

V gene TRBV30 combines with J gene TRBJ2-1; TRBD2 agrees at 7 bases. V lost 4 bases to trimming and J lost 0 bases; unmatched junction nucleotides: 9. The CDR3 contains 16 residues. Germline CDR1 GTSNPN, CDR2 SVGIG (reference sequence). The CDR3 DNA reads as TGTGCCTGGATCCCGAGGGAGGGGAGCTCCTACAATGAGCAGTTCTTC. Translating gives CAWIPREGSSYNEQFF.

This chain links TRBV11-3 with TRBJ2-3, with D possibly matching TRBD2 (6 bases). The CDR3 runs to 14 residues. V was cut by 7 bases and J by 2 bases, with 13 bases left in between. Germline-derived CDR1 and CDR2 are SGHNT and YENEEA. CDR3 nucleotide sequence: TGTGCCAGCAAGTCTAGCGCCTACACAGATACGCAGTATTTT. Translated, it gives CASKSSAYTDTQYF.

This clone was counted once. V usage is TRBV7-2 and J usage is TRBJ2-3; D might be TRBD1 (5 bases). The CDR3 contains 15 residues. From germline, CDR1 is SGHTA and CDR2 FQGNSA. V lost 5 bases and J 0 bases, leaving 12 bases between the germline ends. The CDR3 here is CASSPTGLSTDTQYF. The CDR3 nucleotides are TGTGCCAGCAGCCCAACAGGCCTTAGCACAGATACGCAGTATTTT.

The chain uses TRBV4-1 and TRBJ2-1; TRBD2 aligns across 13 bases. The CDR3 loop spans 18 amino acids. After removal of 4 bases from V and 0 bases from J, the junction contained 6 bases not matched to a gene. In germline, CDR1 is MGHRA, CDR2 YSYEKL. The CDR3 is CASSPGLAGAHSYNEQFF. CDR3 nucleotides: TGCGCCAGCAGCCCCGGACTAGCGGGAGCCCACTCCTACAATGAGCAGTTCTTC.

This chain's CDR3 is CASSTGGSSYNSPLHF. The DNA of the CDR3 is TGCGCCAGCAGCACGGGGGGGAGCTCCTATAATTCACCCCTCCACTTT. The chain uses TRBV5-1 and TRBJ1-6; perhaps TRBD1 as D (5 bases). Trimming shortened V by 4 bases and J by 0 bases, and 11 bases separated the two germline ends. The CDR3 has 16 residues. Germline values: CDR1 SGHRS, CDR2 YFSETQ. Filled out from reference TRBV5-1 and TRBJ1-6, the complete variable domain reads KAGVTQTPRYLIKTRGQQVTLSCSPISGHRSVSWYQQTPGQGLQFLFEYFSETQRNKGNFPGRFSGRQFSNSRSEMNVSTLELGDSALYLCASSTGGSSYNSPLHFGNGTRLTVT.

The genes are TRBV6-1 and TRBJ1-5; perhaps TRBD1 as D (6 bases). This CDR3 spans 16 amino acids. V lost 4 bases, J lost 11 bases, and 24 bases lay in between. Germline V gives CDR1 MNHNS, CDR2 SASEGT. CDR3 sequence: CASSAPSLDTEGAQHF. CDR3 DNA sequence: TGTGCCAGCAGTGCCCCGTCCCTAGACACGGAGGGGGCCCAGCATTTT.

The J gene is TRBJ1-4, the V gene TRBV4-3; D uncertain. The V and J ends lost 0 bases and 1 base respectively, with 12 bases between them. CDR1 and CDR2 from the germline V gene are LGHNA and YSLEER. The length of the CDR3 is 17 residues. The CDR3 sequence is CASSQDGSVGTNEKLFF. The CDR3, as DNA: TGCGCCAGCAGCCAAGATGGATCCGTCGGAACTAATGAAAAACTGTTTTTT.

The J gene is TRBJ2-7, the V gene TRBV4-1; unclear D gene. This CDR3 has 13 residues. V was pared by 5 bases and J by 7 bases, with 15 bases between. CDR1 is MGHRA, CDR2 YSYEKL, per germline. The DNA of the CDR3 is TGCGCCAGCAGCTTAGGCCCGTTAGAAGAGCAGTACTTC. As protein: CASSLGPLEEQYF.

The V and J genes are TRBV27 and TRBJ2-7; 8 bases match TRBD1. From germline, CDR1 is MNHEY and CDR2 SMNVEV (reference sequence). The CDR3 contains 14 residues. J gave up 4 bases and V 6 bases, and 8 bases lay outside the gene matches. In DNA form, the CDR3 reads TGTGCCAGCAGCTTCCGGGACAGGCCGTACGAGCAGTACTTC. Translating it yields CASSFRDRPYEQYF.

The chain has TRBV5-1 and TRBJ1-5; D not certain. This CDR3 is built from 13 residues. Trimming shortened V by 4 bases and J by 5 bases, and 10 bases separated the two germline ends. Germline CDR1 reads SGHRS; CDR2 reads YFSETQ. CDR3 sequence: CASSAFGDQPQHF. DNA for the CDR3: TGCGCCAGCAGCGCCTTCGGGGATCAGCCCCAGCATTTT.

The V call is TRBV10-1, the J call TRBJ2-5, with D perhaps TRBD1 or TRBD2 (6 bases each). From germline, CDR1 is WNHNN and CDR2 SYGVQD (reference sequence). The CDR3 length is 15 residues. Between the trimmed V and J ends, which lost 8 bases and 2 bases, there was a span of 18 bases. CDR3 in DNA: TGCGCCAGCCGTCCCTTTGGAGGGGGGCAAGAGACCCAGTACTTC. Translated: CASRPFGGGQETQYF.

In its sample, this clone was seen once. The sample carries other DNA sequences with the same CDR3. The chain couples TRBV10-3 to TRBJ2-5; no clear D. The CDR3 has 12 amino acids. Trimming removed 4 bases from V and 5 bases from J, with 8 bases in between. Germline V gene sequence: CDR1 ENHRY, CDR2 SYGVKD. CDR3 coding DNA: TGTGCCATCAGTGCTATGGCGGAGACCCAGTACTTC. This codes for CAISAMAETQYF.

V gene TRBV6-5 combines with J gene TRBJ2-7; D possibly corresponds to TRBD1 (7 bases). The V gene's germline CDR1 is MNHEY and CDR2 SVGAGI. Trimming left V 10 bases short and J 3 bases short, with 19 bases between. The CDR3 has 14 residues. In nucleotides, the CDR3 is TGTGCCACCAGGGGGGACGCGGGAATCTACGAGCAGTACTTC. Translation gives CATRGDAGIYEQYF.